This is a list of T cell receptor beta chains from one sample in a study of early T cells in non-severe SARS-CoV-2 infection. A single record per CDR3 protein comes from TCRdb applying MiXCR to the 5' RACE reads. The sample holds about 31,000 distinct CDR3 sequences, under 7% seen once. The sample was whole blood. The receptors were sampled from an adult who was a healthcare worker with PCR-confirmed SARS-CoV-2 infection or an uninfected control (not recorded which). Both conserved end residues are part of each CDR3.

V gene,CDR3 protein
TRBV7-7,CASSPYVAADTQYF
TRBV7-8,CASSIPGPGRELFF
TRBV20-1,CSARDNQREKLFF
TRBV5-5,CASSLGQGEGKLFF
TRBV5-4,CASSIAGTENTGELFF
TRBV5-1,CASSADRGTGEQYF
TRBV7-8,CANSAFRGSSGRYEQYF
TRBV4-2,CVSSQVPPGLAKVNEQFF
TRBV7-6,CASSPAAGVSYEQYF
TRBV24-1,CATSASDTTYEQYF
TRBV3-1,CASSQAEVYEQYF
TRBV12-5,CASGLTRTGTLYEQYF
TRBV18,CASSPVPGQPNTEAFF
TRBV7-2,CASSLRRNEQFF
TRBV20-1,CSASLYNEQFF
TRBV7-9,CASSPIGGMGEKLFF
TRBV20-1,CSARENRASTYYGYTF
TRBV11-2,CASSLGQSTSGNTIYF
TRBV29-1,CSVDAGGYEQYF
TRBV28,CASSLWLWGQGGTDTQYF
TRBV15,CATSRDQGSDYTF
TRBV6-2/TRBV6-3,CASRGRGSNTEAFF
TRBV5-5,CASSLGQSTGELFF
TRBV7-2,CASSPRGLGYTF
TRBV11-2,CASSSGHVQETQYF
TRBV2,CASSNQETQYF
TRBV20-1,CSARRTRVETQYF
TRBV3-1,CASSQGLAGGGETQYF
TRBV14,CASSQTGGSYNSPLHF
TRBV6-1,CASLGGPSTDTQYF
TRBV18,CASSPVGKGNTEAFF